The next 32 T cell receptor beta chains were all read from a single sample in a study of blood T cell repertoires in COVID-19. Measured with immunoSEQ multiplex PCR; TCRdb has only the in-frame clones, and not every one. The sample has approximately 210,000 clones, more than 75% seen once. The sequenced material came from peripheral blood. These receptor sequences come from a human donor in a cohort sampled during active COVID-19.

V and J are TRBV5-1 and TRBJ1-2, with D possibly TRBD1 on 6 matching bases. Trimming pared 2 bases from V and 8 bases from J, leaving 13 bases between. Germline CDR1 reads SGHRS; CDR2 reads YFSETQ. This CDR3 comprises 13 residues. The CDR3 protein is CASSFSGGGGYTF. The CDR3 nucleotides read TGCGCCAGCAGCTTCTCTGGGGGCGGCGGCTACACCTTC.

The rearrangement uses TRBV14 and TRBJ1-3, with a possible D match to TRBD1 (6 bases). The CDR3 is 18 amino acids. The V end was cut by 0 bases, the J end by 2 bases, with 17 bases between. Germline V gene data show CDR1 as SGHDN and CDR2 as FVKESK. The chain's CDR3 is CASSQDPYWGPPGNTIYF. The DNA for the CDR3 is TGTGCCAGCAGCCAAGATCCCTACTGGGGGCCCCCTGGAAACACCATATATTTT.

The V gene is TRBV2, the J gene TRBJ1-5; the match to TRBD1 covers 8 bases. The J segment lost 4 bases and the V segment lost 4 bases, leaving 6 bases of the junction unmatched. In germline, CDR1 is SNHLY, CDR2 FYNNEI. The CDR3 has 15 amino acids. The CDR3 nucleotides are TGTGCCAGCAGTGCCCAAGGACAGGGAAATCAGCCCCAGCATTTT. This sequence encodes CASSAQGQGNQPQHF. Variable domain in full (rest from reference TRBV2 and TRBJ1-5): EPEVTQTPSHQVTQMGQEVILRCVPISNHLYFYWYRQILGQKVEFLVSFYNNEISEKSEIFDDQFSVERPDGSNFTLKIRSTKLEDSAMYFCASSAQGQGNQPQHFGDGTRLSIL.

This chain connects TRBV9 to TRBJ2-3; D remains ambiguous. The V end was cut by 1 base, the J end by 4 bases, with 13 bases between. CDR1 is SGDLS, CDR2 YYNGEE, per germline. CDR3 length equals 15 residues. CDR3 protein: CASSVSGGMADTQYF. The CDR3 coding sequence is TGTGCCAGCAGCGTATCAGGTGGTATGGCAGATACGCAGTATTTT.

J is TRBJ2-3 and V is TRBV29-1; D may be TRBD2 (5 bases). Trimming pared 7 bases from V and 2 bases from J, leaving 31 bases between. CDR3 length: 19 amino acids. Per the germline V gene, CDR1 is SQVTM and CDR2 is ANQGSEA. The CDR3 nucleotides read TGCAGCGGCGCCAAGACCAGATCCAAGGACTTACAACACACAGATACGCAGTATTTT. As protein: CSGAKTRSKDLQHTDTQYF.

This chain links TRBV10-2 with TRBJ1-6, with TRBD1 identical over 11 bases. V lost 6 bases to trimming and J lost 0 bases; unmatched junction nucleotides: 7. Germline-derived CDR1 and CDR2 are WSHSY and SAAADI. CDR3 length: 18 residues. The CDR3 sequence is CASRGTGGGSSYNSPLHF. The CDR3 DNA sequence: TGCGCCAGCAGGGGGACAGGGGGAGGAAGCTCCTATAATTCACCCCTCCACTTT.

The rearrangement links TRBV4-1 to TRBJ1-1; TRBD1 is a possible D gene (5 bases). The V gene's germline CDR1 is MGHRA and CDR2 YSYEKL. The germline V and J ends were trimmed by 5 bases and 0 bases, with 13 bases remaining between them. The CDR3 contains 15 residues. CDR3 sequence (DNA): TGCGCCAGCAGCAAGACATCGGGGGTGAACACTGAAGCTTTCTTT. This encodes CASSKTSGVNTEAFF.

J is TRBJ2-3 and V is TRBV4-1; 9 positions match TRBD1. The CDR3 extends over 16 amino acids. CDR1 is MGHRA and CDR2 is YSYEKL in the germline V gene. Trimming cost V 10 bases and J 4 bases; bases outside gene matches: 15. CDR3 sequence reads: CATGGEGTGWADTQYF. The CDR3 bases are TGCGCCACAGGGGGTGAAGGGACAGGGTGGGCAGATACGCAGTATTTT.

This clone was observed a handful of times. The genes are TRBV6-4 and TRBJ2-7, with 7 bases identical to TRBD1. This CDR3 comprises 14 residues. Germline CDR1 MRHNA, CDR2 SNTAGT. Trimming removed 6 bases from V and 3 bases from J; junction bases left unmatched: 8. The CDR3 coding sequence is TGTGCCAGCAGCCCGACAGGGTCCTACTACGAGCAGTACTTC. Protein sequence: CASSPTGSYYEQYF.

Here the CDR3 DNA reads TGTGCCAGCAGCGTAGGCACTACAACTAATGAAAAACTGTTTTTT. This codes for CASSVGTTTNEKLFF. The rearrangement uses TRBV9 and TRBJ1-4; D unresolved. CDR1 is SGDLS and CDR2 is YYNGEE in the germline V gene. V gave up 0 bases and J gave up 0 bases, with 6 bases separating them. The CDR3 consists of 15 residues.

The gene calls are TRBV4-1 and TRBJ2-7; possibly TRBD1 for D (5 bases). From germline, CDR1 is MGHRA and CDR2 YSYEKL. V gave up 0 bases and J gave up 3 bases, with 9 bases separating them. This CDR3 is built from 14 residues. CDR3 in DNA: TGCGCCAGCAGCCAAGAGGCAGGGCTCTACGAGCAGTACTTC. Amino acid sequence: CASSQEAGLYEQYF.

The count of this clone is one. The rearrangement joins TRBV19 to TRBJ2-7, with unresolved D. Germline V gives CDR1 LNHDA, CDR2 SQIVND (reference sequence). Deletions cut 4 bases from V and 2 bases from J, with 9 bases between. This CDR3 is built from 13 residues. CDR3 coding DNA: TGTGCCAGTAGTAGGCCAGTTCCCTACGAGCAGTACTTC. It specifies CASSRPVPYEQYF.

J is TRBJ2-7 and V is TRBV27; D might be TRBD1 (5 bases). Trimming cost V 2 bases and J 0 bases, with 11 bases left between them. The CDR3 extends over 15 amino acids. CDR1 and CDR2 from the germline V gene are MNHEY and SMNVEV (reference sequence). The CDR3 DNA sequence: TGTGCCAGCAGTTTAGGGCAGGGCGGCTCCTACGAGCAGTACTTC. Protein sequence: CASSLGQGGSYEQYF.

This clone came up once. V is TRBV4-1 and J is TRBJ1-1; possible D gene TRBD1, 6 bases. V dropped 0 bases and J dropped 5 bases, with 10 bases sitting between them. The CDR3 sequence is 14 residues long. Per germline, CDR1 MGHRA and CDR2 YSYEKL. CDR3 DNA: TGCGCCAGCAGCCAAGAGGGGGGGCAGACTGAAGCTTTCTTT. Encoded protein: CASSQEGGQTEAFF.

V and J are TRBV27 and TRBJ2-7; 10 nucleotides align to TRBD1. This CDR3 has 16 amino acids. Per germline, CDR1 MNHEY and CDR2 SMNVEV (reference sequence). After removal of 6 bases from V and 7 bases from J, the junction contained 15 bases not matched to a gene. Here the CDR3 reads CASRPIRTGGLLEQYF. CDR3 sequence (DNA): TGTGCCAGCAGACCGATAAGGACAGGGGGACTACTTGAGCAGTACTTC.

Written as DNA, the CDR3 is TGTGCCAGCAGCGTATTTAGTGAGTTTGCGTCTGGAAACACCATATATTTT. Translated: CASSVFSEFASGNTIYF. The chain combines TRBV9 with TRBJ1-3; the D is unclear. Trimming cost V 1 base and J 1 base, with 15 bases left between them. The CDR3 loop spans 17 amino acids. CDR1 is SGDLS, CDR2 YYNGEE, per germline. Looking up the rest from reference TRBV9 and TRBJ1-3 gives the full variable domain: DSGVTQTPKHLITATGQRVTLRCSPRSGDLSVYWYQQSLDQGLQFLIQYYNGEERAKGNILERFSAQQFPDLHSELNLSSLELGDSALYFCASSVFSEFASGNTIYFGEGSWLTVV.

This clone is categorized as medium-sized (0.01 to 0.1%). The rearrangement joins TRBV7-6 to TRBJ2-7; D ambiguous. The V end lost 1 base, the J end lost 9 bases, and 16 bases lay between the germline ends. CDR3 length: 14 residues. The germline V gene encodes CDR1 SGHVS and CDR2 FNYEAQ. CDR3 protein: CASSLEETNLAQYF. In DNA, the CDR3 is TGTGCCAGCAGCTTAGAAGAGACAAACCTCGCGCAGTACTTC.

The chain uses TRBV27 and TRBJ1-2; 11 bases are shared with TRBD1. V lost 5 bases to trimming and J lost 4 bases; unmatched junction nucleotides: 6. Germline CDR1 and CDR2: MNHEY and SMNVEV (reference sequence). The CDR3 totals 15 residues. The CDR3 protein is CASSVDRGHIYGYTF. As DNA, the CDR3 is TGTGCCAGCAGTGTGGACAGGGGGCATATCTATGGCTACACCTTC.

The chain combines TRBV19 with TRBJ2-1; TRBD2 might be the D (6 bases). The ends were cut back, 4 bases at V and 3 bases at J, with 16 bases in the middle. The length of the CDR3 is 16 residues. The germline V gene encodes CDR1 LNHDA and CDR2 SQIVND (reference sequence). The CDR3 protein is CASSTPAGGVYNEQFF. The CDR3, as DNA: TGTGCCAGTAGTACCCCAGCCGGGGGAGTCTACAATGAGCAGTTCTTC.

The chain links TRBV5-5 to TRBJ2-1, with D unclear. The V end lost 4 bases, the J end lost 0 bases, and 17 bases lay between the germline ends. CDR1 SGHKS and CDR2 YYEKEE come from the germline V gene (reference sequence). This CDR3 comprises 17 residues. For the CDR3, the DNA is TGTGCCAGCAGCCGAAAGCCCGCGGATAGCTCCTACAATGAGCAGTTCTTC. Its protein is CASSRKPADSSYNEQFF.

The rearrangement joins TRBV28 to TRBJ1-5; D might be TRBD1 (6 bases). Germline V gene data show CDR1 as MDHEN and CDR2 as SYDVKM. This CDR3 spans 16 amino acids. V was cut by 3 bases and J by 0 bases, with 12 bases left in between. The CDR3 loop is CASSLGGAGSNQPQHF. CDR3 in DNA: TGTGCCAGCAGTTTGGGGGGGGCGGGTAGCAATCAGCCCCAGCATTTT.

The chain carries TRBV5-1 and TRBJ1-1, with no clear D. The V end was cut by 0 bases, the J end by 1 base, with 7 bases between. Germline V gene lookup returns CDR1 SGHRS and CDR2 YFSETQ. The CDR3 has 14 amino acids. In nucleotides, the CDR3 is TGCGCCAGCAGCTTGGAGTCAGGGAACACTGAAGCTTTCTTT. This encodes CASSLESGNTEAFF.

This chain links TRBV28 with TRBJ1-4, with TRBD1 matching over 10 bases. Germline V lookup: CDR1 MDHEN, CDR2 SYDVKM. The length of the CDR3 is 14 residues. Trimming took 6 bases from V and 6 from J; bases not matched to a gene: 4. This chain's CDR3 is CASSRTGGDEKLFF. CDR3 DNA sequence: TGTGCCAGCAGCAGGACAGGGGGGGATGAAAAACTGTTTTTT.

This rearrangement joins TRBV6-6 to TRBJ1-4; D remains ambiguous. CDR1 is MNHNY, CDR2 SVGAGI, per germline (reference sequence). V was cut by 2 bases and J by 0 bases, with 4 bases left in between. The CDR3 is made up of 14 amino acids. DNA for the CDR3: TGTGCCAGCAGTTACGTAGCAACTAATGAAAAACTGTTTTTT. This codes for CASSYVATNEKLFF.

This rearrangement joins TRBV29-1 to TRBJ2-3; 10 bases map to TRBD2. The CDR3 spans 14 residues. V shed 6 bases and J 2 bases; nucleotides not matched to a gene: 5. Germline V lookup: CDR1 SQVTM, CDR2 ANQGSEA. This CDR3 is CSVDSGGYTDTQYF. The CDR3 coding sequence is TGCAGCGTGGATAGCGGGGGGTACACAGATACGCAGTATTTT.

The rearrangement uses TRBV30 and TRBJ2-2; 8 positions agree with TRBD1. Germline V gene sequence: CDR1 GTSNPN, CDR2 SVGIG (reference sequence). This CDR3 comprises 13 residues. J lost 5 bases, V lost 5 bases, and 4 bases had no gene match. The CDR3 is CAWAGQGTGELFF. The CDR3 coding sequence is TGTGCCTGGGCCGGACAGGGAACCGGGGAGCTGTTTTTT.

In its sample, this clone was seen many times. V usage is TRBV25-1 and J usage is TRBJ2-7, with TRBD1 matching over 10 bases. This CDR3 has 14 amino acids. Per the germline V gene, CDR1 is MGHDK and CDR2 is SYGVNS. V dropped 3 bases and J dropped 6; count of bases not matched to a gene: 5. CDR3 in amino acids: CASSDFRTGGEQYF. The CDR3, as DNA: TGTGCCAGCAGTGACTTTCGGACAGGGGGCGAGCAGTACTTC.

The CDR3 DNA sequence: TGTGCCAGCAGTTATAGAACCGCCAGGGCCTACGAGCAGTACTTC. Protein sequence: CASSYRTARAYEQYF. J is TRBJ2-7 and V is TRBV6-5, with D possibly being TRBD1 (5 bases). Trimming left V 3 bases short and J 2 bases short, with 14 bases between. There are 15 residues in the CDR3. Germline loops: CDR1 MNHEY, CDR2 SVGAGI.

The V and J genes are TRBV10-3 and TRBJ1-1, with D possibly being TRBD1 (5 bases). V gave up 0 bases and J gave up 8 bases, with 13 bases separating them. The CDR3 loop spans 14 amino acids. Germline CDR1 and CDR2: ENHRY and SYGVKD. The CDR3 protein is CAISESGQKSEAFF. CDR3 nucleotides: TGTGCCATCAGTGAGTCGGGGCAAAAGTCCGAAGCTTTCTTT.

V and J are TRBV29-1 and TRBJ2-6; 11 nucleotides agree with TRBD2. The V and J ends lost 4 bases and 1 base, in that order; junction bases with no gene match: 6. Germline-derived CDR1 and CDR2 are SQVTM and ANQGSEA. The CDR3 loop spans 17 amino acids. CDR3 in DNA: TGCAGCGTTGTACTAGCGGGAGCCTGGTCTGGGGCCAACGTCCTGACTTTC. Translated: CSVVLAGAWSGANVLTF.

The chain carries TRBV7-2 and TRBJ1-5; 9 bases are a match to TRBD1. The CDR3 loop spans 13 amino acids. CDR1 is SGHTA, CDR2 FQGNSA, per germline. V shed 6 bases and J 5 bases; nucleotides not matched to a gene: 2. The DNA for the CDR3 is TGTGCCAGCAGTCGGGACAGGGATCAGCCCCAGCATTTT. This translates into CASSRDRDQPQHF.

V is TRBV5-4 and J is TRBJ1-2; tentatively, D is TRBD1 (6 bases). V was cut by 4 bases and J by 5 bases, with 15 bases left in between. In germline, CDR1 is SGHNT, CDR2 YYREEE (reference sequence). The CDR3 extends over 14 amino acids. The CDR3 nucleotides read TGTGCCAGCAGCCGGACAGACCAGACGTATGGCTACACCTTC. Translating it yields CASSRTDQTYGYTF.